This TCR beta chain originates from a study of CD8 T cells in ankylosing spondylitis. Study-level results: One TCR beta motif, made up of several highly homologous variants, appeared characteristic of ankylosing spondylitis blood.

Many counts were recorded for this clonotype. The antigen remains undetermined. The CDR3 runs 17 residues. The V gene end was trimmed by 3 bases and the J gene end by 3 bases; junction bases not matched to a gene: 12. Germline CDR1 is SQVTM and CDR2 is ANQGSEA. MiXCR, run by TCRdb on the 5' RACE reads, gives a single entry per CDR3 protein. This sample has under 250,000 distinct CDR3 sequences, with about 10% found just once. This sequence joins TRBV29-1 and TRBJ2-1, with 9 bases that match TRBD2. This TCR was sampled from a male donor with ankylosing spondylitis or in good health (not recorded which). The specimen was blood, either unsorted or a sorted T cell fraction (not recorded which). The CDR3 spells CSVDNPWLAGIYNEQFF. The DNA of the CDR3 is TGCAGCGTTGATAACCCGTGGCTAGCGGGGATCTACAATGAGCAGTTCTTC.